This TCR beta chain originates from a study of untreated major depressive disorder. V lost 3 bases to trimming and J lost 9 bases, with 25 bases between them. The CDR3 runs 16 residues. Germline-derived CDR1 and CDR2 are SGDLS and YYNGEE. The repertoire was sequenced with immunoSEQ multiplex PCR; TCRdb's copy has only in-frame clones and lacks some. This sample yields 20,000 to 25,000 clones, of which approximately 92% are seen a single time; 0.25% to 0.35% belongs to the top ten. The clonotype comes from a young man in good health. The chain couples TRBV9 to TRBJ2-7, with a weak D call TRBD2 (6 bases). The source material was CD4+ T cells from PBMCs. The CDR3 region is CASSAGPGTYPPVQYF. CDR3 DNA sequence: TGTGCCAGCAGCGCGGGGCCGGGGACTTATCCGCCCGTGCAGTACTTC.